This T cell receptor (beta chain) originates from a study of blood T cells in healthy people across ages. Study findings and constraints: When set beside aged donors, long-lived donors presented more naive CD4+ cells and higher diversity.

Together with a sample-barcoded 5' primer, a J-beta primer mix was included in a second PCR lasting about 6 to 11 cycles. Researchers report that a template-switch adaptor with 12 random nucleotides tagged each cDNA molecule. Each single sample gave us at least 2.5 million CDR3-containing paired-end reads. TCRdb independently ran MiXCR on the 5' RACE reads; one entry per CDR3 protein. The data hold some 1.5 million distinct CDR3 sequences, with 28% observed a single time. This clonotype was recorded a few times. What it binds is unknown. At one end, the junction sequence differs from germline, possibly due to a read error. This CDR3 contains 16 residues. CDR1 and CDR2 from the germline V gene are SNHLY and FYNNEI.

Sequencing was done on a sample of blood. V and J are TRBV2 and TRBJ1-5, with D perhaps TRBD1 (6 bases). This TCR came from a woman aged 25 to 39 in good health. The CDR3 sequence is CANSLLRGGSNQPQHF. For the CDR3, the DNA is TGTGCCAACAGTCTACTCAGGGGTGGAAGCAATCAGCCCCAGCATTTT.